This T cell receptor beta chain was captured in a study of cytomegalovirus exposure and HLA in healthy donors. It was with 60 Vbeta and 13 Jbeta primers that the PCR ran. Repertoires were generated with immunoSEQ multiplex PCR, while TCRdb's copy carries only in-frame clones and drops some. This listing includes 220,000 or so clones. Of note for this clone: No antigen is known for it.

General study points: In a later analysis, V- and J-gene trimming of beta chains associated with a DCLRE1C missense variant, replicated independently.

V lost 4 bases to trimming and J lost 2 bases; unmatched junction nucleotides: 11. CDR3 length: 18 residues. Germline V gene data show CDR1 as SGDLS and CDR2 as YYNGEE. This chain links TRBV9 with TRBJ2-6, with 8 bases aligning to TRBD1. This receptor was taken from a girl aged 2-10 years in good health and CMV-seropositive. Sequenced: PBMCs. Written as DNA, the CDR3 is TGTGCCAGCAGCATCCACAGGGGGAGTTTTACTGGGGCCAACGTCCTGACTTTC. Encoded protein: CASSIHRGSFTGANVLTF.